Described below is a single TCR beta chain sequence and its context. The record originates from a study of control samples from healthy donors and cancer patients. The germline CDR1 and CDR2 sequences are KGHSH and LQKENI. The CDR3 has 16 amino acids. Unmatched junction bases numbered 4, after V lost 3 bases and J lost 1 base. Profiling relied on immunoSEQ multiplex PCR, and the TCRdb table lists in-frame clones only, not all of them. Found here are about 200,000 clones, roughly nine tenths of them singletons; the top ten hold 1.5% to 2%. The receptor was isolated from a man aged 25-45 years in good health. Material for sequencing was blood. This sequence joins TRBV18 and TRBJ2-1; TRBD1 agrees at 9 bases. Here the CDR3 reads CASSPGQGISYNEQFF. For the CDR3, the DNA is TGTGCCAGCTCACCCGGACAGGGGATTTCCTACAATGAGCAGTTCTTC.